The 4 T cell receptor beta chains listed next were all sequenced from one sample in a study of post-analysis software for immune sequencing data. Study-wide results and limits: TRBV5-6, TRBV5-1 and TRBV20-1 belonged to a set of about 5 TRBV segments that were more frequent in patients than controls.

No antigen has been assigned to these receptors. Unique-molecular-identifier-tagged TCR beta cDNA libraries were used. TCRdb re-called the PCR reads through MiXCR, storing one row per CDR3 protein. Seen here are 600,000 to 750,000 distinct CDR3 sequences, about 60% observed once, and the top ten hold about 11%. The sample consisted of blood. The receptors originated from a girl aged 2 to 9 with multiple sclerosis.

The rearrangement links TRBV28 to TRBJ2-5; D remains ambiguous. Per the germline V gene, CDR1 is MDHEN and CDR2 is SYDVKM. Trimming cost V 11 bases and J 3 bases, with 16 bases left between them. This CDR3 is 13 amino acids long. CDR3 amino acids: CAARAGWEETQYF. CDR3 DNA: TGTGCCGCTCGGGCTGGATGGGAAGAGACCCAGTACTTC.

This clonotype was detected a few times. The J gene is TRBJ2-7, the V gene TRBV6-6; 11 bases match TRBD1. The CDR3 consists of 16 residues. After removal of 4 bases from V and 3 bases from J, the junction contained 8 bases not matched to a gene. Germline-derived CDR1 and CDR2 are MNHNY and SVGAGI (reference sequence). CDR3 bases: TGTGCCAGCAGTTCCCCCGGGACAGGGGGTTTCTACGAGCAGTACTTC. Its translation: CASSSPGTGGFYEQYF.

This chain connects TRBV29-1 to TRBJ1-1, with unresolved D. The V gene's germline CDR1 is SQVTM and CDR2 ANQGSEA. V was trimmed by 8 bases and J by 1 base, leaving 8 bases between them. The CDR3 has 11 amino acids. CDR3 protein: CSIETNTEAFF. The CDR3 DNA follows: TGCAGCATAGAAACGAACACTGAAGCTTTCTTT.

As concerns this clonotype: Because the CDR3's place on the DNA is in doubt, the DNA is left out and the CDR3 is given as listed by TCRdb. The chain combines TRBV29-1 with TRBJ2-3; TRBD2, the D gene given by the table, was not confirmed from the DNA. The CDR3 length is 15 residues, termini included. Germline-derived CDR1 and CDR2 are SQVTM and ANQGSEA. CDR3 in amino acids: CSVASGAAGTDTRYF.